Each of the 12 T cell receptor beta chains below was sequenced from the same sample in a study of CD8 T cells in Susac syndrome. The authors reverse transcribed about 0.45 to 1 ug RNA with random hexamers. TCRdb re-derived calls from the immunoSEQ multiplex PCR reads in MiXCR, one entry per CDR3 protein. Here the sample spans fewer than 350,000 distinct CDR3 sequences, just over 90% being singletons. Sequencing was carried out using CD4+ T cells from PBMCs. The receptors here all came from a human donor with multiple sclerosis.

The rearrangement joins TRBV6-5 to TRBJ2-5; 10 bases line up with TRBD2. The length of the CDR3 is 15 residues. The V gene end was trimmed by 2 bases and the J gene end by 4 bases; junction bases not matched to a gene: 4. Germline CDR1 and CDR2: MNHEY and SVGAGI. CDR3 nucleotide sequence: TGTGCCAGCAGTTACGGCCTAGCGGGAGTAGAGACCCAGTACTTC. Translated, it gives CASSYGLAGVETQYF.

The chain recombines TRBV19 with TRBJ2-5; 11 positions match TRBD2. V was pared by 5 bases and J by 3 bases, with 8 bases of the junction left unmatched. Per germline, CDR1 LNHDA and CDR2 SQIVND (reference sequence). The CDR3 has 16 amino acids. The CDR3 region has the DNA TGTGCCAGTAGTTCCCGACTAGCGGGGTTAAAAGAGACCCAGTACTTC. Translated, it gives CASSSRLAGLKETQYF.

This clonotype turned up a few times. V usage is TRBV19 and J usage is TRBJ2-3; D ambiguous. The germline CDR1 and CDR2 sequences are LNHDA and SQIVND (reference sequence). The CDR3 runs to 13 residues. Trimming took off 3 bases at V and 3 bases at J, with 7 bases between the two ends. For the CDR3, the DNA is TGTGCCAGTAGTATCTCCAGGACAGATACGCAGTATTTT. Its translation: CASSISRTDTQYF.

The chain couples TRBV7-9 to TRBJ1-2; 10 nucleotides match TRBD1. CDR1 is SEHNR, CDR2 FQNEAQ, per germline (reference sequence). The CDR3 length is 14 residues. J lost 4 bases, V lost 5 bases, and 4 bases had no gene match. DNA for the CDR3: TGTGCCAGCAGCGGGACAGGGGTTATCTATGGCTACACCTTC. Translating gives CASSGTGVIYGYTF.

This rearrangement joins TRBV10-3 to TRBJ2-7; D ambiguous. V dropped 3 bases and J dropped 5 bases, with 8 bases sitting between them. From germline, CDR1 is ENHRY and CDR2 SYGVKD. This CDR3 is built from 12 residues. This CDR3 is CAISEDPHEQYF. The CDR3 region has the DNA TGTGCCATCAGTGAAGATCCCCACGAGCAGTACTTC.

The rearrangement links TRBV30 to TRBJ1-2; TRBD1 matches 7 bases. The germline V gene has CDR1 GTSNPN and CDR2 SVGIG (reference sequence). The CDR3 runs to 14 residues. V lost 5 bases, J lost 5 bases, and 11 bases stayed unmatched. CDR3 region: CAWSYRGTGYGYTF. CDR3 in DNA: TGTGCCTGGTCATACAGGGGAACAGGGTATGGCTACACCTTC.

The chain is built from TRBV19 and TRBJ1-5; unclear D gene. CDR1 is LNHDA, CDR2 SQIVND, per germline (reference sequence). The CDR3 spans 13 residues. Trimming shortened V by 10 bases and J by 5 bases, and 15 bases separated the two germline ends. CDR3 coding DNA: TGTGCCACCGCGACGGGCCGCGATCAGCCCCAGCATTTT. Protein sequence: CATATGRDQPQHF. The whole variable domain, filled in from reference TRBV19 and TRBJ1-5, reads DGGITQSPKYLFRKEGQNVTLSCEQNLNHDAMYWYRQDPGQGLRLIYYSQIVNDFQKGDIAEGYSVSREKKESFPLTVTSAQKNPTAFYLCATATGRDQPQHFGDGTRLSIL.

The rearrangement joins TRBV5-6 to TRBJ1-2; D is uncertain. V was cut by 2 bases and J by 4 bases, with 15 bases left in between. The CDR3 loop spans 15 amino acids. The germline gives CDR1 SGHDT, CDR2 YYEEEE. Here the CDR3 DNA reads TGTGCCAGCAGCTTCAAGGGTCAGACCACCTATGGCTACACCTTC. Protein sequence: CASSFKGQTTYGYTF.

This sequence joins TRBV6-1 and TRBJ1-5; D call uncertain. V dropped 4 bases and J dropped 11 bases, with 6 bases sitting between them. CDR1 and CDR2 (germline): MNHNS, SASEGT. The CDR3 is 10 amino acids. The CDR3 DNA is TGTGCCAGCAGTGCGACATCCCAGCATTTT. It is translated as CASSATSQHF.

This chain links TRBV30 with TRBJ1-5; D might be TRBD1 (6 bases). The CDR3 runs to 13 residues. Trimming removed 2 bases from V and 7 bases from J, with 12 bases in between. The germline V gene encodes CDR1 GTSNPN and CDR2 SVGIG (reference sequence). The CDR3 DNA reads TGTGCCTGGAGTTCGGGGGCAAGGCAGCCCCAGCATTTT. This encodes CAWSSGARQPQHF.

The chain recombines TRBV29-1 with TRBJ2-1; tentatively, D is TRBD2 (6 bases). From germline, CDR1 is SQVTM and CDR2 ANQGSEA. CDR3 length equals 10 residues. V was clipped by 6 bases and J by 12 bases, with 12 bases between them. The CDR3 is CSVATSLQFF. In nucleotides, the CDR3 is TGCAGCGTGGCGACTAGTTTGCAGTTCTTC.

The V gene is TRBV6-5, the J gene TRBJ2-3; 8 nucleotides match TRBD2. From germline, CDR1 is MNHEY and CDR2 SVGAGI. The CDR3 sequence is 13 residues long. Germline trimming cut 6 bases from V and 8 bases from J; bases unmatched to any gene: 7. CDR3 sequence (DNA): TGTGCCAGCAGCCTACCCGGGGGGGGTACGCAGTATTTT. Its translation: CASSLPGGGTQYF.